This T cell receptor (beta chain) derives from a study of T cell responses to AZD1222 COVID-19 vaccine. Study-wide results and limits: Only a handful of AZD1222 recipients were seropositive at baseline. The breadth and depth of Spike-specific TCRs increased once two AZD1222 doses had been given. Repertoire samples came only from after the peak T cell response.

Comment on this clone: The antigen is undetermined.

CDR1 and CDR2 (germline): SGHRS, YFSETQ. This CDR3 has 14 residues. The V end lost 6 bases, the J end lost 0 bases, and 11 bases lay between the germline ends. The method was immunoSEQ multiplex PCR; TCRdb's version includes in-frame clones alone and lacks a portion of them. The sample has about 110,000 clones; roughly 86% are singletons. Pooling of second doses given at about 4 or about 12 weeks was done. The receptor was derived from an adult who received the AZD1222 COVID-19 vaccine. Sequenced material: peripheral blood, taken 28 days after the second AZD1222 dose. The chain uses TRBV5-1 and TRBJ2-3; no clear D gene. The CDR3 sequence: CASTILDSTDTQYF. In DNA, the CDR3 is TGCGCCAGCACTATTCTGGACAGCACAGATACGCAGTATTTT.